The rows below give T cell receptor beta chains drawn from one sample of a study of blood T cell repertoires in COVID-19. Clones were read by immunoSEQ multiplex PCR, and TCRdb kept only the in-frame ones, dropping some. The data contain approximately 220,000 clones, 84% of them singletons. The sequenced material came from PBMCs or T cells enriched from blood (not recorded which). These receptors were obtained from a woman aged 40 to 55 who had recovered from COVID-19. The CDR3 runs from the conserved cysteine through the conserved F or W. D genes are given only for firm matches.

v_gene: TRBV6-2/TRBV6-3; d_gene: NA; len: 14; j_gene: TRBJ1-5; CDR3aa: CASSYGGVGQPQHF
v_gene: TRBV28; d_gene: TRBD2; len: 13; j_gene: TRBJ2-1; CDR3aa: CASRELAGDEQFF
v_gene: TRBV2; d_gene: TRBD2; len: 15; j_gene: TRBJ2-7; CDR3aa: CASSSGTSGPLEQYF
v_gene: TRBV27; d_gene: NA; len: 17; j_gene: TRBJ2-2; CDR3aa: CASARDYKSRGTGELFF
v_gene: TRBV9; d_gene: NA; len: 13; j_gene: TRBJ2-5; CDR3aa: CASSVVGGETQYF
v_gene: TRBV11-3; d_gene: NA; len: 13; j_gene: TRBJ1-1; CDR3aa: CASSLGARTEAFF
v_gene: TRBV15; d_gene: NA; len: 16; j_gene: TRBJ1-3; CDR3aa: CATSRDRGGAGNTIYF
v_gene: TRBV6-5; d_gene: TRBD2; len: 15; j_gene: TRBJ2-1; CDR3aa: CASSLLAGNPNEQFF
v_gene: TRBV27; d_gene: TRBD2; len: 17; j_gene: TRBJ2-7; CDR3aa: CASSSTRAGGPLYEQYF
v_gene: TRBV18; d_gene: TRBD2; len: 15; j_gene: TRBJ2-2; CDR3aa: CASSSEQRGTGELFF
v_gene: TRBV19; d_gene: NA; len: 13; j_gene: TRBJ2-7; CDR3aa: CASSWGRYYEQYF
v_gene: TRBV30; d_gene: NA; len: 13; j_gene: TRBJ1-5; CDR3aa: CAWSVMGSQPQHF
v_gene: TRBV28; d_gene: NA; len: 15; j_gene: TRBJ2-7; CDR3aa: CASSSPGVFPYEQYF
v_gene: TRBV19; d_gene: NA; len: 14; j_gene: TRBJ2-1; CDR3aa: CASSILGDYNEQFF
v_gene: TRBV5-1; d_gene: TRBD2; len: 17; j_gene: TRBJ2-3; CDR3aa: CASSLAAAGGVTDTQYF
v_gene: TRBV7-2; d_gene: NA; len: 14; j_gene: TRBJ2-7; CDR3aa: CASVIGSQSYEQYF
v_gene: TRBV5-1; d_gene: NA; len: 16; j_gene: TRBJ2-1; CDR3aa: CASSLEGGLPYNEQFF
v_gene: TRBV7-2; d_gene: NA; len: 14; j_gene: TRBJ2-3; CDR3aa: CASSFPGIANTQYF
v_gene: TRBV27; d_gene: NA; len: 15; j_gene: TRBJ2-7; CDR3aa: CASARDRQTHYEQYF
v_gene: TRBV10-1; d_gene: NA; len: 15; j_gene: TRBJ2-5; CDR3aa: CASSESRDYQETQYF
v_gene: TRBV28; d_gene: TRBD2; len: 15; j_gene: TRBJ2-7; CDR3aa: CASRGLVWSSYEQYF
v_gene: TRBV28; d_gene: TRBD1; len: 14; j_gene: TRBJ1-4; CDR3aa: CASSLDRVTEKLFF
v_gene: TRBV10-3; d_gene: NA; len: 12; j_gene: TRBJ1-2; CDR3aa: CAISEDKYGYTF
v_gene: TRBV5-1; d_gene: NA; len: 15; j_gene: TRBJ2-5; CDR3aa: CASSPQGRDWETQYF
v_gene: TRBV5-4; d_gene: NA; len: 12; j_gene: TRBJ1-2; CDR3aa: CASSQGVIGYTF
v_gene: TRBV28; d_gene: NA; len: 12; j_gene: TRBJ1-1; CDR3aa: CASSAPTEKAFF
v_gene: TRBV5-4; d_gene: NA; len: 15; j_gene: TRBJ2-1; CDR3aa: CASRPAVGLYNEQFF
v_gene: TRBV6-2/TRBV6-3; d_gene: TRBD2; len: 16; j_gene: TRBJ2-6; CDR3aa: CASSLSLAGEVTVLTF
v_gene: TRBV4-1; d_gene: TRBD2; len: 16; j_gene: TRBJ2-5; CDR3aa: CASSQVTSGRLETQYF
v_gene: TRBV7-2; d_gene: NA; len: 11; j_gene: TRBJ2-2; CDR3aa: CASTQGGELFF
v_gene: TRBV9; d_gene: TRBD2; len: 15; j_gene: TRBJ2-5; CDR3aa: CASSRGLADQETQYF
v_gene: TRBV4-3; d_gene: TRBD1; len: 16; j_gene: TRBJ1-1; CDR3aa: CASSQGGDRPNTEAFF
v_gene: TRBV11-3; d_gene: TRBD2; len: 15; j_gene: TRBJ2-1; CDR3aa: CASSFGLAAYNEQFF
v_gene: TRBV16; d_gene: NA; len: 14; j_gene: TRBJ2-1; CDR3aa: CASSPLSRDNEQFF
v_gene: TRBV11-2; d_gene: TRBD2; len: 18; j_gene: TRBJ2-5; CDR3aa: CASSLDMRGLAGVETQYF
v_gene: TRBV10-3; d_gene: NA; len: 14; j_gene: TRBJ2-3; CDR3aa: CAISGGAAGDTQYF
v_gene: TRBV10-3; d_gene: TRBD1; len: 14; j_gene: TRBJ1-2; CDR3aa: CAISDPDRGFGYTF
v_gene: TRBV5-6; d_gene: NA; len: 17; j_gene: TRBJ1-3; CDR3aa: CASSLTGQLLSGNTIYF
v_gene: TRBV28; d_gene: TRBD2; len: 15; j_gene: TRBJ2-1; CDR3aa: CASSLTSGRIAEQFF
v_gene: TRBV24-1; d_gene: TRBD1; len: 16; j_gene: TRBJ2-2; CDR3aa: CATMAWGTGGTGELFF
v_gene: TRBV9; d_gene: NA; len: 15; j_gene: TRBJ2-1; CDR3aa: CASSVGALSYNEQFF
v_gene: TRBV2; d_gene: TRBD2; len: 16; j_gene: TRBJ2-6; CDR3aa: CASRERELAGANVLTF
v_gene: TRBV24-1; d_gene: TRBD1; len: 15; j_gene: TRBJ2-1; CDR3aa: CATSATGRPYNEQFF
v_gene: TRBV10-3; d_gene: TRBD2; len: 14; j_gene: TRBJ2-1; CDR3aa: CAISESGSGIEQFF
v_gene: TRBV18; d_gene: TRBD1; len: 16; j_gene: TRBJ2-3; CDR3aa: CASSKPGTVVPDTQYF
v_gene: TRBV10-3; d_gene: TRBD2; len: 15; j_gene: TRBJ2-3; CDR3aa: CAIRTSERSTDTQYF
v_gene: TRBV18; d_gene: NA; len: 17; j_gene: TRBJ2-5; CDR3aa: CASSPPVLPGIGETQYF
v_gene: TRBV11-1; d_gene: NA; len: 14; j_gene: TRBJ1-4; CDR3aa: CASSSGIRYEKLFF
v_gene: TRBV11-2; d_gene: TRBD1; len: 15; j_gene: TRBJ2-1; CDR3aa: CASSQKGRGLYEQFF
v_gene: TRBV28; d_gene: TRBD1; len: 14; j_gene: TRBJ1-1; CDR3aa: CASIPRGPGTEAFF
v_gene: TRBV9; d_gene: TRBD2; len: 15; j_gene: TRBJ2-1; CDR3aa: CASSVATSGRGEQFF
v_gene: TRBV29-1; d_gene: NA; len: 13; j_gene: TRBJ1-1; CDR3aa: CSVELQLNTEAFF
v_gene: TRBV5-5; d_gene: TRBD1; len: 15; j_gene: TRBJ2-7; CDR3aa: CASHISGTGSYEQYF
v_gene: TRBV3-1/TRBV3-2; d_gene: NA; len: 11; j_gene: TRBJ2-7; CDR3aa: CASSLLNEQYF
v_gene: TRBV27; d_gene: NA; len: 14; j_gene: TRBJ2-5; CDR3aa: CASSLDHRQETQYF
v_gene: TRBV7-6; d_gene: TRBD1; len: 20; j_gene: TRBJ1-6; CDR3aa: CASSLVRSQTGASYNSPLHF
v_gene: TRBV5-3; d_gene: TRBD1; len: 20; j_gene: TRBJ1-3; CDR3aa: CARSPESQGAGYGSGNTIYF
v_gene: TRBV7-8; d_gene: NA; len: 14; j_gene: TRBJ2-3; CDR3aa: CASSFSVSTDTQYF
v_gene: TRBV7-9; d_gene: NA; len: 13; j_gene: TRBJ2-3; CDR3aa: CASSFSGTDTQYF
v_gene: TRBV27; d_gene: TRBD1; len: 15; j_gene: TRBJ2-1; CDR3aa: CASSFYRGDGNEQFF